This T cell receptor beta chain was captured in a study of multiple sclerosis patients with progressive multifocal leukoencephalopathy. Assay used: immunoSEQ multiplex PCR; TCRdb lists only in-frame clones, some missing. This sample has more than 30,000 clones; roughly 90% occur once, and the top ten carry less than 7.5%. On this clone itself: Its cognate antigen is unknown. The same CDR3 arises from other DNA sequences in this sample as well.

Per germline, CDR1 SGHRS and CDR2 YFSETQ. The J segment lost 4 bases and the V segment lost 3 bases, leaving 8 bases of the junction unmatched. This CDR3 spans 15 amino acids. Study results and caveats: Clones expanded at PML were already present before and during natalizumab.

As for time point: time of PML onset. The sample was PBMCs, taken from a patient treated with natalizumab. The TCR originated in a woman aged 40 to 55 with progressive multifocal leukoencephalopathy. This chain uses TRBV5-1 with TRBJ2-5; 8 positions agree with TRBD1. CDR3 coding DNA: TGCGCCAGCAGCTACGGGACAGGTGGCTTAGAGACCCAGTACTTC. This encodes CASSYGTGGLETQYF.